This record covers a single TCR beta chain. Trimming cost V 5 bases and J 5 bases; bases outside gene matches: 9. The germline V gene encodes CDR1 SGHRS and CDR2 YFSETQ. The length of the CDR3 is 15 residues. The data were obtained in a study of CD4 T cell repertoires in COVID-19. Clones were sequenced by immunoSEQ multiplex PCR, and TCRdb holds only the in-frame ones, with some missing. The sample yields more than 65,000 clones, about four fifths seen once. This sample comprised CD4+ T cells from peripheral blood, obtained after recovery from COVID-19. The chain combines TRBV5-1 with TRBJ2-5; 10 nucleotides match TRBD2. The receptor was derived from a human donor who had COVID-19. Here the CDR3 DNA reads TGCGCCAGCAGTCCCACCGGGACTAGCGAGGAGACCCAGTACTTC. This gives the protein CASSPTGTSEETQYF.